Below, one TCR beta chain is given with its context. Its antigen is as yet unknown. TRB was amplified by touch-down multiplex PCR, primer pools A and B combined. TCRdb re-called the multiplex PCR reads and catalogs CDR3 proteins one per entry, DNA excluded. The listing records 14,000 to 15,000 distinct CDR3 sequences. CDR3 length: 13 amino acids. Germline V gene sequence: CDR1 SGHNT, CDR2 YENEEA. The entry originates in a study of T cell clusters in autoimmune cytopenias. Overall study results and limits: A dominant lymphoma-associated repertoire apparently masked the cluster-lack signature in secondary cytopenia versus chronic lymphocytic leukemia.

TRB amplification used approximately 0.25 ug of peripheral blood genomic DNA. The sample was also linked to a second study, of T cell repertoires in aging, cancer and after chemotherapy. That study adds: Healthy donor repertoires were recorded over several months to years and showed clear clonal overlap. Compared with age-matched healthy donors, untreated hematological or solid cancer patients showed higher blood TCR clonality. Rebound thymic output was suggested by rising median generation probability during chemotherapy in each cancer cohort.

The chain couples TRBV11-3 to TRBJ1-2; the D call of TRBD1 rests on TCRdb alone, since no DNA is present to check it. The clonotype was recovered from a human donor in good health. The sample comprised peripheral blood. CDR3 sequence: CASSPSGVGGYTF.